A selection of T cell receptor beta chains follows, all from one sample in a study of T cell repertoires in cytomegalovirus infection. Using its own MiXCR run on the reads, TCRdb lists one record per CDR3 protein. The sample yields about 180,000 distinct CDR3 sequences, around 14% seen once. The sequenced sample was PBMCs. Receptors were obtained from a human donor in good health (CMV status not recorded). Some clones in this sample may be carry-over from other donors' samples. The CDR3 runs from the conserved cysteine through the conserved F or W. D genes are given only for firm matches. Not every row has a clone size; where given, it reads once, few, many or a size class.

cdr3_length d_call clone_size j_call v_call cdr3_aa cdr3_nt
16 . . TRBJ2-3 TRBV9 CASSVGEGRIEDTQYF TGTGCCAGCAGCGTAGGCGAAGGCCGAATAGAAGATACGCAGTATTTT
14 TRBD1 many TRBJ1-2 TRBV7-9 CASSLGTGVGGYTF TGTGCCAGCAGCTTAGGCACAGGGGTTGGTGGCTACACCTTC
15 . once TRBJ1-4 TRBV7-2 CASSCKRGFGEKLFF TGTGCCAGCAGCTGCAAGCGGGGCTTTGGTGAAAAACTGTTTTTT
16 TRBD2 . TRBJ2-3 TRBV6-1 CASSELLAGSTDTQYF TGTGCCAGCAGTGAACTTCTAGCGGGGAGCACAGATACGCAGTATTTT
15 . many TRBJ2-5 TRBV7-2 CASSLPTAKQETQYF TGTGCCAGCAGCTTACCCACAGCAAAGCAAGAGACCCAGTACTTC
15 . many TRBJ1-5 TRBV12-3/TRBV12-4 CASSYSRASNQPQHF TGTGCCAGCAGTTATAGCAGGGCGAGCAATCAGCCCCAGCATTTT
13 . few TRBJ1-1 TRBV18 CASSPTDQAEAFF TGTGCCAGCTCACCCACCGATCAGGCTGAAGCTTTCTTT
12 . few TRBJ2-7 TRBV7-9 CASSPTGYEQYF TGTGCCAGCAGCCCGACAGGTTACGAGCAGTACTTC
15 TRBD2 few TRBJ2-1 TRBV14 CASSLGTISYNEQFF TGTGCCAGCAGCCTCGGGACTATTTCCTACAATGAGCAGTTCTTC
18 . . TRBJ1-5 TRBV6-2/TRBV6-3 CASSSGTRGVYSNQPQHF TGTGCCAGCAGCTCCGGGACACGTGGTGTCTATAGCAATCAGCCCCAGCATTTT
16 . many TRBJ2-2 TRBV12-3/TRBV12-4 CASSSGQGGHTGELFF TGTGCCAGCAGTAGCGGACAAGGGGGTCACACCGGGGAGCTGTTTTTT
15 . . TRBJ1-5 TRBV5-6 CASSHGPGPDQPQHF TGTGCCAGCAGCCACGGACCGGGCCCCGATCAGCCCCAGCATTTT
14 TRBD1 many TRBJ2-5 TRBV6-5 CASSYFETGGTQYF TGTGCCAGCAGTTATTTTGAGACAGGGGGGACCCAGTACTTC
16 . . TRBJ2-4 TRBV10-2 CASSEYSVNAKNIQYF TGCGCCAGCAGTGAGTACAGCGTAAACGCCAAAAACATTCAGTACTTC
13 . few TRBJ1-1 TRBV14 CASSEGLNTEAFF TGTGCCAGCAGCGAGGGGCTGAACACTGAAGCTTTCTTT
14 . . TRBJ2-2 TRBV18 CASSPPRDTGELFF TGTGCCAGCTCACCACCTAGGGACACCGGGGAGCTGTTTTTT
15 TRBD1 . TRBJ1-1 TRBV5-1 CASSPEGQARMEAFF TGCGCCAGCAGCCCCGAGGGACAGGCTCGGATGGAAGCTTTCTTT
15 . many TRBJ1-1 TRBV7-9 CASSLAGLRNTEAFF TGTGCCAGCAGCTTAGCGGGCTTAAGGAACACTGAAGCTTTCTTT
13 . few TRBJ2-7 TRBV13 CASSPRYNHEQYF TGTGCCAGCAGCCCACGGTACAACCACGAGCAGTACTTC
13 . . TRBJ2-3 TRBV29-1 CSVESGSADTQYF TGCAGCGTTGAAAGTGGATCGGCAGATACGCAGTATTTT
15 TRBD1 . TRBJ2-2 TRBV5-5 CASSLQGSNTGELFF TGTGCCAGCAGCTTACAGGGGTCGAACACCGGGGAGCTGTTTTTT
15 TRBD1 few TRBJ1-5 TRBV15 CATSKTGDSNQPQHF TGTGCCACCAGCAAGACAGGGGATAGCAATCAGCCCCAGCATTTT
16 . . TRBJ2-1 TRBV20-1 CSARATGLARGNEQFF TGCAGTGCTAGGGCCACGGGACTCGCCCGTGGTAATGAGCAGTTCTTC
16 TRBD1 . TRBJ2-7 TRBV5-4 CASSLAGTGVYNEQYF TGTGCCAGCAGCTTGGCGGGGACAGGGGTTTACAACGAGCAGTACTTC
13 . many TRBJ2-1 TRBV7-2 CASSLAFNNEQFF TGTGCCAGCAGCTTAGCCTTTAACAATGAGCAGTTCTTC
8 . . TRBJ1-1 TRBV2 CASTEAFF TGTGCCAGCACTGAAGCTTTCTTT
13 . many TRBJ2-7 TRBV29-1 CSVAGTTSYEQYF TGCAGCGTGGCAGGGACAACCTCCTACGAGCAGTACTTC
15 . few TRBJ2-5 TRBV6-2/TRBV6-3 CASSYPLAGRETQYF TGTGCCAGCAGTTACCCCCTGGCGGGTCGAGAGACCCAGTACTTC
14 . many TRBJ1-1 TRBV19 CASSATLMNTEAFF TGTGCCAGTAGTGCAACACTTATGAACACTGAAGCTTTCTTT
16 . . TRBJ2-7 TRBV19 CASSIGSPRSSYEQYF TGTGCCAGTAGTATCGGGTCTCCCAGGAGCTCCTACGAGCAGTACTTC
13 . few TRBJ2-5 TRBV6-2/TRBV6-3 CASSYRGGETQYF TGTGCCAGCAGTTACCGGGGTGGAGAGACCCAGTACTTC
14 . many TRBJ2-1 TRBV7-2 CASSLALIGNEQFF TGTGCCAGCAGCTTAGCCCTCATCGGCAATGAGCAGTTCTTC
13 TRBD1 few TRBJ1-2 TRBV12-3/TRBV12-4 CASSGQGKSGYTF TGTGCCAGCAGCGGACAGGGGAAGAGCGGCTACACCTTC
15 TRBD1 many TRBJ2-1 TRBV7-2 CASSARQGSYNEQFF TGTGCCAGCAGCGCGAGACAGGGGTCATACAATGAGCAGTTCTTC
14 . many TRBJ1-4 TRBV12-3/TRBV12-4 CASSLPGPGEKLFF TGTGCCAGCAGTTTACCCGGCCCGGGGGAAAAACTGTTTTTT
14 . many TRBJ2-7 TRBV6-2/TRBV6-3 CATRPSPADYEQYF TGTGCCACCCGACCGAGCCCGGCGGACTACGAGCAGTACTTC
15 . few TRBJ2-7 TRBV5-1 CASSLEGRRVYEQYF TGCGCCAGCAGCTTGGAGGGAAGGCGGGTCTACGAGCAGTACTTC
15 TRBD2 many TRBJ2-5 TRBV7-9 CASIRLAGGTETQYF TGTGCCAGCATCCGACTAGCGGGAGGAACAGAGACCCAGTACTTC
14 . . TRBJ1-2 TRBV29-1 CSAPWAGDNYGYTF TGCAGCGCCCCCTGGGCAGGGGACAACTATGGCTACACCTTC
12 . few TRBJ2-7 TRBV29-1 CSVLVSSYEQYF TGCAGCGTCTTAGTGAGCTCCTACGAGCAGTACTTC